This T cell receptor (beta chain) was captured by sequencing in a study of T cell responses to AZD1222 COVID-19 vaccine. General observations from the study: The sample set comprised mostly white British donors with more females, and clonal diversity was possibly underestimated.

V was trimmed by 3 bases and J by 3 bases, leaving 18 bases between them. CDR3 length: 16 amino acids. From germline, CDR1 is MGHDK and CDR2 SYGVNS. Concerning this clone itself: Its antigen is undetermined.

The method was immunoSEQ multiplex PCR; TCRdb's version includes in-frame clones alone and lacks a portion of them. The sample lists 50,000 to 65,000 clones, 70% to 90% occurring once. Source: peripheral blood, taken 28 days after the second AZD1222 dose. The chain combines TRBV25-1 with TRBJ2-7; D tentatively reads TRBD1 or TRBD2 (5 bases each). The receptor comes from an adult who received the AZD1222 COVID-19 vaccine. CDR3 bases: TGTGCCAGCAGTGACACATACGGGACGAGAGTCTACGAGCAGTACTTC. It translates to CASSDTYGTRVYEQYF.